This T cell receptor beta chain was captured in a study of blood T cell repertoires in COVID-19. Study-level information: The origin of the acute and convalescent COVID-19 samples was the United States, Italy and Spain.

The protocol was immunoSEQ multiplex PCR, while the TCRdb copy is restricted to in-frame clones and leaves out a portion. The sample has more than 90,000 clones, about 89% seen once; the top ten hold roughly 10%. The germline V and J ends were trimmed by 4 bases and 9 bases, with 17 bases remaining between them. The germline V gene has CDR1 SGDLS and CDR2 YYNGEE. The CDR3 is made up of 14 amino acids. The J gene is TRBJ2-1, the V gene TRBV9; the D gene is possibly TRBD2 (5 bases). The sample comprised peripheral blood. The receptor's source is a woman aged 25 to 45 with acute or convalescent COVID-19. CDR3 nucleotide sequence: TGTGCCAGCAGCCCTTGGTCGGACGAGGGTGAGCAGTTCTTC. It specifies CASSPWSDEGEQFF.